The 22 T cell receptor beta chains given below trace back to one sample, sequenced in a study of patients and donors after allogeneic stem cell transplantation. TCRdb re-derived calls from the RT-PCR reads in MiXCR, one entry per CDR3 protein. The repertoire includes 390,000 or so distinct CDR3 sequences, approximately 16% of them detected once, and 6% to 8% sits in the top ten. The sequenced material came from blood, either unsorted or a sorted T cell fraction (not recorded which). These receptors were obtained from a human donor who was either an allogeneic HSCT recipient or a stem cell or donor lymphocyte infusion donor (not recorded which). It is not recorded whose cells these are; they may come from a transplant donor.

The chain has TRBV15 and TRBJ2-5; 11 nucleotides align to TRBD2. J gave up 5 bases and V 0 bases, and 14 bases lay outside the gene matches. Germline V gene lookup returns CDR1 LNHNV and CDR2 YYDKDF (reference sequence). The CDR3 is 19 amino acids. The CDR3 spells CATSRDRTSGSPGRETQYF. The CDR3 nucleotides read TGTGCCACCAGCAGAGATCGGACTAGCGGGTCCCCGGGGAGGGAGACCCAGTACTTC.

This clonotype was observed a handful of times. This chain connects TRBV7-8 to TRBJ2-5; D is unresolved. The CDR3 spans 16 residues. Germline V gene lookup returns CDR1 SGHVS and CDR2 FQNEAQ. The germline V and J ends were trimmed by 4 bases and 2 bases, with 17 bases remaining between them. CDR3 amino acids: CASSSRPRPVQETQYF. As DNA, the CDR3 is TGTGCCAGCAGCTCCCGGCCTAGGCCCGTTCAAGAGACCCAGTACTTC.

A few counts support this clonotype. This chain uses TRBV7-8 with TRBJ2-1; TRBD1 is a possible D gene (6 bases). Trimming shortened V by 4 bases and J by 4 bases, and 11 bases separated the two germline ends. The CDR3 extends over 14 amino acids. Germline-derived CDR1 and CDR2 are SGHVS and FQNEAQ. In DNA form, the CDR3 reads TGTGCCAGCAGCTCGACACAGGGTTACAATGAGCAGTTCTTC. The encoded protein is CASSSTQGYNEQFF.

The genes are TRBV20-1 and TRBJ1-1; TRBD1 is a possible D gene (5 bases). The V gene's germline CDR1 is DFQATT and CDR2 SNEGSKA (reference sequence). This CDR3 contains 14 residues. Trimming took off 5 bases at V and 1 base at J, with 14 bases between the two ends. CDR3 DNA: TGCAGTGCTTACCCCGGGACGGCGAACACTGAAGCTTTCTTT. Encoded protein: CSAYPGTANTEAFF.

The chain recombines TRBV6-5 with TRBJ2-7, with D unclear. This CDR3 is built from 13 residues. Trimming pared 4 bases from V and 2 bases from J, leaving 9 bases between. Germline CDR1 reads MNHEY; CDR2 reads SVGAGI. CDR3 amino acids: CASSFTETYEQYF. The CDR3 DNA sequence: TGTGCCAGCAGTTTCACGGAAACCTACGAGCAGTACTTC.

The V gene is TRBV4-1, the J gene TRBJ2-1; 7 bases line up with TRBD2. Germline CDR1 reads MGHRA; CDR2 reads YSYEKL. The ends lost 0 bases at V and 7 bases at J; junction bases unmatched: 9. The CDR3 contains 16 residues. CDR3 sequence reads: CASSQDRGGRMNEQFF. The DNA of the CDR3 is TGCGCCAGCAGCCAAGATCGGGGCGGGAGAATGAATGAGCAGTTCTTC.

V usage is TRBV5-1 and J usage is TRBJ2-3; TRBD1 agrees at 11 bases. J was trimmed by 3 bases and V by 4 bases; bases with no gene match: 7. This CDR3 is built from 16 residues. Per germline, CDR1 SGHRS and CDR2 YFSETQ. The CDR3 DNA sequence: TGCGCCAGCAGCACCCGGACAGGGGGCTCGACAGATACGCAGTATTTT. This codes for CASSTRTGGSTDTQYF.

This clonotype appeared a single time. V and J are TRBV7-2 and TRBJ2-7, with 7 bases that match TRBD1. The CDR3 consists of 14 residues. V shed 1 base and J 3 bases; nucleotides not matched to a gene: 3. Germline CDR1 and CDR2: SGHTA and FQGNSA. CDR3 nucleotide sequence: TGTGCCAGCAGCTTAGGACAGGGTCACTACGAGCAGTACTTC. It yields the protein CASSLGQGHYEQYF. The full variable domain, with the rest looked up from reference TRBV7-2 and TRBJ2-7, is GAGVSQSPSNKVTEKGKDVELRCDPISGHTALYWYRQSLGQGLEFLIYFQGNSAPDKSGLPSDRFSAERTGGSVSTLTIQRTQQEDSAVYLCASSLGQGHYEQYFGPGTRLTVT.

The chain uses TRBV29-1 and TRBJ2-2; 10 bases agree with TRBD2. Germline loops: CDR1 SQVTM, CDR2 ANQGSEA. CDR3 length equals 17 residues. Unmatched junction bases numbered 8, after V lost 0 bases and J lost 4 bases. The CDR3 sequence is CSVEDPASGSGTGELFF. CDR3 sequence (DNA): TGCAGCGTTGAAGATCCGGCTAGCGGGAGTGGCACCGGGGAGCTGTTTTTT.

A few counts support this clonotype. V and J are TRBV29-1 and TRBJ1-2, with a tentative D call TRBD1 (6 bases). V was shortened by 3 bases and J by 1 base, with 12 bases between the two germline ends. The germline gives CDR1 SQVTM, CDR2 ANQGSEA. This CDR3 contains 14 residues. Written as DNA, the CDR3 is TGCAGCGTTGAGTGGCAGGGGATTAACTATGGCTACACCTTC. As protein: CSVEWQGINYGYTF.

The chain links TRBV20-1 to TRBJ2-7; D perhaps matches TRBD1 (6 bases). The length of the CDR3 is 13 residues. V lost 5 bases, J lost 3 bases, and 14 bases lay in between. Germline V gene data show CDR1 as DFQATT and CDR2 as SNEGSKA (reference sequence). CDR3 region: CSALTGRGYEQYF. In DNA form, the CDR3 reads TGCAGTGCTTTAACCGGCAGGGGCTACGAGCAGTACTTC.

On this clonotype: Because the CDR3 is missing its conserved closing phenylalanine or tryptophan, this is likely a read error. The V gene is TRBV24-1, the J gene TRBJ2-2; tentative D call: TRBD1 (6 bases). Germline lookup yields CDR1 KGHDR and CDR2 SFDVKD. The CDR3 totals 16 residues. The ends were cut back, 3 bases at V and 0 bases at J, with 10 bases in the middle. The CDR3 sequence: CATSDRQGSNTGELFL. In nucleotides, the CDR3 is TGTGCCACCAGTGATAGGCAGGGGTCGAACACCGGGGAGCTGTTTCTT.

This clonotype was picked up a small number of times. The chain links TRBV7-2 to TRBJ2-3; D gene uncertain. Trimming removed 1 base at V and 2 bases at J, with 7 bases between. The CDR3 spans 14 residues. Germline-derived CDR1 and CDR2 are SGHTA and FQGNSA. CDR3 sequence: CASSLEGLTDTQYF. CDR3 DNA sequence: TGTGCCAGCAGCTTAGAAGGGCTCACAGATACGCAGTATTTT.

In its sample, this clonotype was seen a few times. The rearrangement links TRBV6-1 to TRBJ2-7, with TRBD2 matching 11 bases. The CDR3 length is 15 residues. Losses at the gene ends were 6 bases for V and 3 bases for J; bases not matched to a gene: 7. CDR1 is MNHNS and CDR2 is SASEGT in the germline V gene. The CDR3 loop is CASSIGLAGIYEQYF. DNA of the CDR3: TGTGCCAGCAGCATAGGACTAGCGGGTATCTACGAGCAGTACTTC.

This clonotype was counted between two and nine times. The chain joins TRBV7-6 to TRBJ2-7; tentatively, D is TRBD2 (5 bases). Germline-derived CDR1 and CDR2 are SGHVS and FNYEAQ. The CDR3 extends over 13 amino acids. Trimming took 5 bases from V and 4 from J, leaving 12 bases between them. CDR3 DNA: TGTGCCAGCAGCAACTTACCGGGATACGAGCAGTACTTC. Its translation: CASSNLPGYEQYF.

CDR3 nucleotide sequence: TGTGCCAGCAGCGTAGGAAGGGCTTATGGCTACACCTTC. Residues: CASSVGRAYGYTF. The chain uses TRBV9 and TRBJ1-2; no clear D gene. Trimming shortened V by 0 bases and J by 5 bases, and 8 bases separated the two germline ends. The germline V gene encodes CDR1 SGDLS and CDR2 YYNGEE. CDR3 length equals 13 residues.

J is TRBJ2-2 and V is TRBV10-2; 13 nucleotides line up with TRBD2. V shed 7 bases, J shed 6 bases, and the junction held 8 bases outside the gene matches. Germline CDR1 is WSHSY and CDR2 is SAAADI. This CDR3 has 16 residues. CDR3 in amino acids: CASITPTSGRAGELFF. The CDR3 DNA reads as TGCGCCAGCATCACCCCAACTAGCGGGAGGGCCGGGGAGCTGTTTTTT.

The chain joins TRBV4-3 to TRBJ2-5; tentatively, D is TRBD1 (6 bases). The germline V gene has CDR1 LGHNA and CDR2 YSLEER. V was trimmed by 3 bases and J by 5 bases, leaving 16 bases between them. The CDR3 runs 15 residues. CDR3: CASSHTTGFGETQYF. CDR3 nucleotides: TGCGCCAGCAGCCACACCACAGGGTTTGGGGAGACCCAGTACTTC.

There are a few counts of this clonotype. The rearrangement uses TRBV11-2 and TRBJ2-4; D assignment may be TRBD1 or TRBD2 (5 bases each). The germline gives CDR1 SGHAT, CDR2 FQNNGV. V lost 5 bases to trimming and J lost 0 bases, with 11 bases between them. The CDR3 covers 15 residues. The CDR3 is CASSRDGQAKNIQYF. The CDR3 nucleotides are TGTGCCAGCAGCCGGGACGGCCAAGCCAAAAACATTCAGTACTTC.

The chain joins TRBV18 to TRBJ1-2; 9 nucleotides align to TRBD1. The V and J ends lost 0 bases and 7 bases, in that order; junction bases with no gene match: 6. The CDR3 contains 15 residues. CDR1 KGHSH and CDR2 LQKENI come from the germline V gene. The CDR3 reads CASSPPVTGGRGYTF. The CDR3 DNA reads TGTGCCAGCTCACCACCTGTAACAGGGGGCCGTGGCTACACCTTC.

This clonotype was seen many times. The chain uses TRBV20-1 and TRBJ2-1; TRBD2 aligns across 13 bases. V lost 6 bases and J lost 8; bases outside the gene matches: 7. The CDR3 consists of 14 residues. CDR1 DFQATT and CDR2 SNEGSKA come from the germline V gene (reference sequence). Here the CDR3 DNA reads TGCAGTGCGATAACTAGCGGGAGGGCCGATGAGCAGTTCTTC. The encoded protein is CSAITSGRADEQFF.

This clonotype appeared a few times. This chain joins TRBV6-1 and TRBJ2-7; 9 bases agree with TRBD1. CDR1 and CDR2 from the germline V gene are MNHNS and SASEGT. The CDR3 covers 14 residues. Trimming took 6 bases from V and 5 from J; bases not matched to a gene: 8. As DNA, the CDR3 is TGTGCCAGCAGCCGTGGGACAGGGAACCACGAGCAGTACTTC. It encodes CASSRGTGNHEQYF.